These T cell receptor beta chains were read from a single sample in a study of vaccination effects on CD4 cells after COVID-19. Sequencing was performed with immunoSEQ multiplex PCR; in TCRdb, only in-frame clones are kept and a portion is missing. The data show about 80,000 clones, over 75% seen once. For these receptors, no antigen is known. The source material was CD4+ T cells from PBMCs cultured with HCoV-OC43 spike peptides, sampled after COVID-19 vaccination. Source of these receptors: a human donor who received a COVID-19 vaccine. The CDR3 runs from the conserved cysteine through the conserved F or W. Fields, in order: D gene, J gene, clone size, V gene, CDR3 protein, CDR3 DNA. D genes are given only for firm matches. Size is stated for part of the rows, as once, few or many counts, or as a class when the clone is expanded.

-	TRBJ2-3	once	TRBV7-2	CASSLAGVSTDTQYF	TGTGCCAGCAGCTTAGCCGGGGTTTCGACAGATACGCAGTATTTT
-	TRBJ1-2	-	TRBV5-1	CASRPTGNYGYTF	TGCGCCAGCAGGCCAACGGGGAACTATGGCTACACCTTC
-	TRBJ2-1	-	TRBV5-1	CASSLVSGAYNEQFF	TGCGCCAGCAGCTTGGTTTCCGGGGCCTACAATGAGCAGTTCTTC
-	TRBJ1-2	-	TRBV10-3	CAISGTVDVYGYTF	TGTGCCATCAGTGGGACGGTGGATGTCTATGGCTACACCTTC
-	TRBJ1-3	-	TRBV5-1	CASSLGAGVSGNTIYF	TGCGCCAGCAGCTTGGGTGCAGGAGTCTCTGGAAACACCATATATTTT
-	TRBJ1-5	-	TRBV29-1	CSVLSGSNQPQHF	TGCAGCGTTTTGTCAGGGAGCAATCAGCCCCAGCATTTT
TRBD1	TRBJ1-6	-	TRBV3-1/TRBV3-2	CASSQVRDRDYSPLHF	TGTGCCAGCAGCCAAGTCCGGGACAGGGATTATTCACCCCTCCACTTT
TRBD1	TRBJ2-5	-	TRBV28	CANSDRGQETQYF	TGTGCCAACTCGGACAGGGGACAAGAGACCCAGTACTTC
-	TRBJ1-1	-	TRBV6-6	CASVFPVGVEAFF	TGTGCCAGTGTGTTCCCGGTGGGGGTTGAAGCTTTCTTT
-	TRBJ1-1	few	TRBV6-5	CASTQVWNTEAFF	TGTGCCAGCACTCAGGTGTGGAACACTGAAGCTTTCTTT
-	TRBJ1-2	few	TRBV6-2/TRBV6-3	CASSQGGGYTF	TGTGCCAGCAGTCAGGGAGGTGGCTACACCTTC
TRBD2	TRBJ2-2	-	TRBV19	CASSILSGGPTGELFF	TGTGCCAGTAGTATACTTAGCGGGGGCCCCACCGGGGAGCTGTTTTTT
TRBD1	TRBJ1-5	once	TRBV4-3	CASSRGTGGEQPQHF	TGCGCCAGCAGCCGAGGGACAGGGGGCGAACAGCCCCAGCATTTT
TRBD2	TRBJ2-3	medium-sized	TRBV4-3	CASSYGGGNTDTQYF	TGCGCCAGCAGCTACGGGGGGGGTAACACAGATACGCAGTATTTT
-	TRBJ2-5	once	TRBV5-1	CASSRGLRQGGETQYF	TGCGCCAGCAGCCGGGGGCTACGACAGGGAGGGGAGACCCAGTACTTC
-	TRBJ1-1	-	TRBV10-3	CAISERVGTGNTEAFF	TGTGCCATCAGTGAGAGGGTGGGGACGGGGAACACTGAAGCTTTCTTT
-	TRBJ1-2	-	TRBV4-1	CASSLTLTETNRYTF	TGCGCCAGCAGCCTAACCCTGACAGAAACTAACCGCTACACCTTC
TRBD2	TRBJ2-3	-	TRBV5-1	CASSLPSGGGQDTQYF	TGCGCCAGCAGCCTCCCTAGCGGGGGGGGGCAGGATACGCAGTATTTT
-	TRBJ1-5	-	TRBV5-5	CASSLDPGGTQPQHF	TGTGCCAGCAGCTTGGATCCGGGGGGCACTCAGCCCCAGCATTTT
-	TRBJ2-5	-	TRBV5-1	CASSGKETQYF	TGCGCCAGCAGCGGGAAAGAGACCCAGTACTTC
-	TRBJ1-4	-	TRBV3-1/TRBV3-2	CASSQDRFWRNEKLFF	TGTGCCAGCAGCCAAGACAGATTTTGGCGTAATGAAAAACTGTTTTTT
-	TRBJ1-2	-	TRBV23-1	CASSQATGVANYGYTF	TGCGCCAGCAGTCAAGCGACAGGAGTGGCTAACTATGGCTACACCTTC
-	TRBJ1-1	-	TRBV6-5	CATSLIVYNTEAFF	TGTGCCACCTCCCTGATAGTGTACAACACTGAAGCTTTCTTT
-	TRBJ2-2	-	TRBV24-1	CATSDLGTVGRGELFF	TGTGCCACCAGTGATTTGGGTACGGTGGGACGTGGGGAGCTGTTTTTT
TRBD1	TRBJ1-2	-	TRBV6-6	CASSRSGGMERGGYTF	TGTGCCAGCAGTCGATCAGGGGGCATGGAACGGGGTGGCTACACCTTC
TRBD1	TRBJ1-4	-	TRBV18	CASSPDRALNEKLFF	TGTGCCAGCTCACCGGACAGGGCCCTTAATGAAAAACTGTTTTTT
TRBD2	TRBJ2-4	-	TRBV3-1/TRBV3-2	CASSQMASGGGNIQYF	TGTGCCAGCAGCCAAATGGCTAGCGGGGGGGGAAACATTCAGTACTTC
-	TRBJ1-3	once	TRBV19	CASSLPKGDSGNTIYF	TGTGCCAGTAGCCTGCCGAAAGGTGACTCTGGAAACACCATATATTTT
-	TRBJ1-4	-	TRBV3-1/TRBV3-2	CASSPRTVSEKLFF	TGTGCCAGCAGCCCCAGGACAGTTAGTGAAAAACTGTTTTTT
TRBD2	TRBJ2-2	-	TRBV30	CAWKRGGYTGELFF	TGTGCCTGGAAGCGGGGGGGGTACACCGGGGAGCTGTTTTTT
TRBD2	TRBJ2-5	once	TRBV19	CASSIKGLAGGRETQYF	TGTGCCAGTAGTATAAAAGGACTAGCGGGGGGGCGAGAGACCCAGTACTTC
-	TRBJ1-4	-	TRBV4-3	CASSAQGSHEKLFF	TGCGCCAGCAGCGCACAGGGCAGCCACGAAAAACTGTTTTTT
-	TRBJ1-2	few	TRBV4-1	CASSRDTGYGYTF	TGCGCCAGCAGCCGGGACACCGGCTATGGCTACACCTTC
TRBD1	TRBJ1-2	-	TRBV9	CASSVGGQGAYGYTF	TGTGCCAGCAGCGTAGGAGGACAGGGGGCCTATGGCTACACCTTC
TRBD1	TRBJ2-5	-	TRBV18	CASSPGTGRETQYF	TGTGCCAGCTCACCTGGGACAGGACGAGAGACCCAGTACTTC
-	TRBJ1-1	-	TRBV30	CAWSGWTEAFF	TGTGCCTGGAGTGGGTGGACTGAAGCTTTCTTT
-	TRBJ1-2	-	TRBV6-1	CASSEGYYGYTF	TGTGCCAGCAGTGAAGGGTACTATGGCTACACCTTC
TRBD1	TRBJ1-2	-	TRBV12-5	CASLGQGPLGYTF	TGTGCTAGTTTGGGACAGGGACCTTTAGGCTACACCTTC
-	TRBJ2-3	-	TRBV5-5	CASSGRADTQYF	TGTGCCAGCAGCGGACGGGCGGATACGCAGTATTTT
-	TRBJ1-5	-	TRBV5-6	CASSSNDRTNQPQHF	TGTGCCAGCAGCTCAAACGACAGAACCAATCAGCCCCAGCATTTT
-	TRBJ1-2	-	TRBV5-4	CASSFSTITDYGYTF	TGTGCCAGCAGCTTTTCGACAATTACGGACTATGGCTACACCTTC
-	TRBJ1-1	few	TRBV24-1	CATSESGSVTTEAFF	TGTGCCACCAGTGAATCCGGTTCGGTGACGACTGAAGCTTTCTTT
TRBD1	TRBJ1-1	-	TRBV2	CASNGQGIAEAFF	TGTGCCAGCAACGGACAGGGTATCGCTGAAGCTTTCTTT
-	TRBJ2-5	once	TRBV5-1	CASRKTATQETQYF	TGCGCCAGCAGAAAGACAGCTACACAAGAGACCCAGTACTTC
TRBD2	TRBJ2-6	few	TRBV6-5	CASSGGVTGANVLTF	TGTGCCAGCAGCGGGGGGGTGACGGGGGCCAACGTCCTGACTTTC
TRBD1	TRBJ2-1	few	TRBV6-5	CASSYSGQYNEQFF	TGTGCCAGCAGTTACTCGGGACAGTACAATGAGCAGTTCTTC
-	TRBJ1-2	-	TRBV18	CASSTLGRFNYGYTF	TGTGCCAGCTCAACTCTGGGACGGTTTAACTATGGCTACACCTTC
TRBD1	TRBJ1-2	-	TRBV2	CASSTPGQGLGNYGYTF	TGTGCCAGCAGTACTCCGGGACAGGGATTGGGTAACTATGGCTACACCTTC
TRBD2	TRBJ2-3	once	TRBV5-1	CASSLVAGASTDTQYF	TGCGCCAGCAGCTTGGTAGCGGGGGCGAGCACAGATACGCAGTATTTT
-	TRBJ2-2	-	TRBV7-9	CASSLYVGELFF	TGTGCCAGCAGCTTATATGTCGGGGAGCTGTTTTTT
TRBD2	TRBJ2-1	-	TRBV5-8	CASPTSPISSYNEQFF	TGTGCCAGCCCGACTAGCCCAATTAGCTCCTACAATGAGCAGTTCTTC
-	TRBJ2-2	-	TRBV5-1	CASGLLAGTGGELFF	TGCGCCAGCGGCCTCCTAGCGGGGACAGGGGGGGAGCTGTTTTTT
-	TRBJ1-2	-	TRBV27	CASSWRTFGGYTF	TGTGCCAGCAGTTGGAGGACATTCGGTGGCTACACCTTC
TRBD1	TRBJ2-5	-	TRBV6-6	CASSSKRDRGIETQYF	TGTGCCAGCAGCTCCAAAAGGGACAGGGGAATAGAGACCCAGTACTTC
-	TRBJ2-2	-	TRBV5-1	CASSSPTDGNTGELFF	TGCGCCAGCAGCTCGCCGACGGACGGAAACACCGGGGAGCTGTTTTTT